This TCR beta chain was found in a study of blood T cell repertoires in COVID-19. Study as a whole: PBMCs, B-cell-depleted T cells, or T cells were the source of the cDNA or gDNA that made up the material.

The protocol was immunoSEQ multiplex PCR, while the TCRdb copy is restricted to in-frame clones and leaves out a portion. The repertoire consists of about 240,000 clones, with roughly nine tenths occurring once and the leading ten covering approximately 7.9%. Material: peripheral blood. The receptor comes from a man in his 60s who had recovered from COVID-19.

The CDR3 here is CASSLDPGAYEQYV. CDR3 DNA sequence: TGCGCCAGCAGCTTGGACCCCGGGGCCTACGAGCAGTACGTC. This chain uses TRBV5-1 with TRBJ2-7, with D possibly being TRBD2 (5 bases). The CDR3 is made up of 14 amino acids. V was clipped by 0 bases and J by 2 bases, with 9 bases between them. From germline, CDR1 is SGHRS and CDR2 YFSETQ.